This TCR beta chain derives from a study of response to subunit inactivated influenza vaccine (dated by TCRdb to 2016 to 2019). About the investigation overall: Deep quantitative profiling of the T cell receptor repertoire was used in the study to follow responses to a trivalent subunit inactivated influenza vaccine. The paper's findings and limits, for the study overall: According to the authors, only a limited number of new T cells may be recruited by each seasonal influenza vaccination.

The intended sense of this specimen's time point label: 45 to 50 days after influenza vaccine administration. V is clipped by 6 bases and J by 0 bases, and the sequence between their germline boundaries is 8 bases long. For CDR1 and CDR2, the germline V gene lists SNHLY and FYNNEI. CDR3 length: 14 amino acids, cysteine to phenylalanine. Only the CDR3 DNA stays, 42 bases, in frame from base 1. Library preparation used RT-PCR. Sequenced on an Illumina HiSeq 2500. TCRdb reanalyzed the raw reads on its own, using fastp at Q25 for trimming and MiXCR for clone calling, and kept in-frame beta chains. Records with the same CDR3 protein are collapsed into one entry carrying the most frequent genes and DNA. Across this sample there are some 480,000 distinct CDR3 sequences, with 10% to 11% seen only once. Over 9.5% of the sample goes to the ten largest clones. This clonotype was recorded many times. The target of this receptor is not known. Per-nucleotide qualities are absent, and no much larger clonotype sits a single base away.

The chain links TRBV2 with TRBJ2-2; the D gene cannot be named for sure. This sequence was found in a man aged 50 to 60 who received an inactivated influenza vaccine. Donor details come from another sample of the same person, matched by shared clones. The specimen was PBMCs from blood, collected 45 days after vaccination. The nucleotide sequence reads TGTGCCAGCAGGCGAGAACCGAACACCGGGGAGCTGTTTTTT. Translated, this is CASRREPNTGELFF.